A selection of T cell receptor beta chains follows, all from one sample in a study of blood T cells in healthy people across ages. A single record per CDR3 protein comes from TCRdb applying MiXCR to the 5' RACE reads. The data contain 500,000 to 700,000 distinct CDR3 sequences, about 30% of them singletons. The specimen sequenced was blood. The source of these receptors is a woman of 80 years or more in good health. Both conserved end residues are part of each CDR3. The D gene is left open where the match is weak. Clone size is not always given. Where it is, it says once, few, many or a class for expanded clones.

j_gene: TRBJ2-5
d_gene: -
v_gene: TRBV13
abundance: -
CDR3aa: CASSLGSIQETQYF
CDR3nt: TGTGCCAGCAGCTTAGGCAGCATCCAAGAGACCCAGTACTTC

j_gene: TRBJ2-7
d_gene: -
v_gene: TRBV28
abundance: many
CDR3aa: CASGRRPTYEQYF
CDR3nt: TGTGCCAGCGGTCGCAGGCCCACCTACGAGCAGTACTTC

j_gene: TRBJ1-1
d_gene: -
v_gene: TRBV6-5
abundance: many
CDR3aa: CASSTSKANEAFF
CDR3nt: TGTGCCAGCAGTACCTCGAAAGCTAATGAAGCTTTCTTT

j_gene: TRBJ2-3
d_gene: -
v_gene: TRBV12-3/TRBV12-4
abundance: few
CDR3aa: CASSLVGGTDTEYF
CDR3nt: TGTGCCAGCAGTTTGGTGGGGGGCACAGATACGGAGTATTTT

j_gene: TRBJ2-2
d_gene: TRBD2
v_gene: TRBV12-3/TRBV12-4
abundance: -
CDR3aa: CASSGGLAGATGELFF
CDR3nt: TGTGCCAGCAGTGGGGGACTAGCGGGGGCCACCGGGGAGCTGTTTTTT

j_gene: TRBJ2-3
d_gene: -
v_gene: TRBV7-8
abundance: few
CDR3aa: CASSLLSSGTDTQYF
CDR3nt: TGTGCCAGCAGCTTGCTTAGCTCCGGCACAGATACGCAGTATTTT

j_gene: TRBJ2-1
d_gene: -
v_gene: TRBV12-3/TRBV12-4
abundance: many
CDR3aa: CASGVLGREQFF
CDR3nt: TGTGCCAGCGGGGTACTTGGGAGGGAGCAGTTCTTC

j_gene: TRBJ2-3
d_gene: -
v_gene: TRBV11-2
abundance: many
CDR3aa: CASSLGGQTDTQYF
CDR3nt: TGTGCCAGCAGCTTAGGGGGGCAGACAGATACGCAGTATTTT

j_gene: TRBJ2-3
d_gene: -
v_gene: TRBV5-1
abundance: many
CDR3aa: CASSGTTSPTDTQYF
CDR3nt: TGCGCCAGCAGCGGAACGACTAGTCCCACAGATACGCAGTATTTT

j_gene: TRBJ2-1
d_gene: -
v_gene: TRBV29-1
abundance: many
CDR3aa: CSVESKGSSSYNEQFF
CDR3nt: TGCAGCGTTGAAAGTAAAGGCAGCAGCTCCTACAATGAGCAGTTCTTC

j_gene: TRBJ1-2
d_gene: -
v_gene: TRBV12-3/TRBV12-4
abundance: -
CDR3aa: CASRSWQGNYGYTF
CDR3nt: TGTGCCAGCAGGTCGTGGCAGGGAAACTATGGCTACACCTTC

j_gene: TRBJ1-5
d_gene: -
v_gene: TRBV30
abundance: few
CDR3aa: CAWNREDQPQHF
CDR3nt: TGTGCCTGGAACAGGGAAGATCAGCCCCAGCATTTT

j_gene: TRBJ2-7
d_gene: -
v_gene: TRBV28
abundance: many
CDR3aa: CASSVPGQGGSEQYF
CDR3nt: TGTGCCAGCAGTGTACCCGGGCAGGGTGGGAGCGAGCAGTACTTC

j_gene: TRBJ1-5
d_gene: -
v_gene: TRBV18
abundance: few
CDR3aa: CASSPRSAGGNQPQHF
CDR3nt: TGTGCCAGCTCACCACGTTCAGCGGGGGGCAATCAGCCCCAGCATTTT

j_gene: TRBJ1-1
d_gene: -
v_gene: TRBV6-6
abundance: few
CDR3aa: CASSLDTSTEAFF
CDR3nt: TGTGCCAGCAGTCTGGACACCTCCACTGAAGCTTTCTTT

j_gene: TRBJ2-3
d_gene: -
v_gene: TRBV7-3
abundance: many
CDR3aa: CASSSLGSSTDTQYF
CDR3nt: TGTGCCAGCAGCTCTCTGGGGTCAAGCACAGATACGCAGTATTTT

j_gene: TRBJ2-7
d_gene: -
v_gene: TRBV7-8
abundance: -
CDR3aa: CASSLAHSEQYF
CDR3nt: TGTGCCAGCAGCTTAGCACACTCCGAGCAGTACTTC

j_gene: TRBJ2-5
d_gene: -
v_gene: TRBV12-3/TRBV12-4
abundance: few
CDR3aa: CASSLGSPGETQYF
CDR3nt: TGTGCCAGCAGTTTGGGGTCTCCCGGGGAGACCCAGTACTTC

j_gene: TRBJ2-7
d_gene: -
v_gene: TRBV6-5
abundance: few
CDR3aa: CASRPQELSYNEQYF
CDR3nt: TGTGCCAGCAGACCCCAGGAACTCTCCTACAATGAGCAGTACTTC

j_gene: TRBJ2-2
d_gene: -
v_gene: TRBV7-9
abundance: -
CDR3aa: CTSNDSGELFF
CDR3nt: TGTACCAGCAATGACTCCGGAGAGCTGTTTTTT

j_gene: TRBJ2-3
d_gene: TRBD2
v_gene: TRBV18
abundance: once
CDR3aa: CASSPTEQGWTSGGDTQYF
CDR3nt: TGTGCCAGCTCACCAACAGAACAGGGTTGGACTAGCGGGGGAGATACGCAGTATTTT

j_gene: TRBJ1-1
d_gene: -
v_gene: TRBV7-9
abundance: -
CDR3aa: CASSLVRQLNTEAFF
CDR3nt: TGTGCCAGCAGCTTAGTGAGGCAGTTGAACACTGAAGCTTTCTTT

j_gene: TRBJ1-6
d_gene: TRBD1
v_gene: TRBV20-1
abundance: many
CDR3aa: CSARSGTGVSPLHF
CDR3nt: TGCAGTGCTAGATCCGGGACAGGGGTTTCACCCCTCCACTTT

j_gene: TRBJ1-2
d_gene: TRBD1
v_gene: TRBV5-1
abundance: many
CDR3aa: CASSVRDRAYGYTF
CDR3nt: TGCGCCAGCAGCGTCCGGGACAGGGCCTATGGCTACACCTTC

j_gene: TRBJ1-1
d_gene: -
v_gene: TRBV30
abundance: -
CDR3aa: CAWSPRVVVNTKAFF
CDR3nt: TGTGCCTGGAGTCCAAGGGTGGTCGTGAACACTAAAGCTTTCTTT

j_gene: TRBJ2-7
d_gene: TRBD1
v_gene: TRBV7-9
abundance: many
CDR3aa: CASADRGFYEQYF
CDR3nt: TGTGCCAGCGCGGACAGGGGTTTCTACGAGCAGTACTTC

j_gene: TRBJ2-1
d_gene: -
v_gene: TRBV6-2/TRBV6-3
abundance: many
CDR3aa: CASSYARGGGPYNEQFF
CDR3nt: TGTGCCAGCAGTTACGCTCGGGGCGGGGGCCCCTACAATGAGCAGTTCTTC

j_gene: TRBJ1-6
d_gene: -
v_gene: TRBV9
abundance: few
CDR3aa: CASSVLGNSPLHF
CDR3nt: TGTGCCAGCAGCGTACTGGGTAATTCACCCCTCCACTTT

j_gene: TRBJ2-3
d_gene: -
v_gene: TRBV3-1
abundance: many
CDR3aa: CASRSAMGTQYF
CDR3nt: TGTGCCAGCAGGAGCGCTATGGGCACGCAGTATTTT

j_gene: TRBJ2-7
d_gene: TRBD2
v_gene: TRBV12-3/TRBV12-4
abundance: -
CDR3aa: CASKAGGRGYEQYF
CDR3nt: TGTGCCAGCAAGGCCGGCGGGAGAGGGTACGAGCAGTACTTC

j_gene: TRBJ2-7
d_gene: -
v_gene: TRBV18
abundance: -
CDR3aa: CASSPWTGRGSNEQYF
CDR3nt: TGTGCCAGCTCACCATGGACGGGACGGGGAAGTAACGAGCAGTACTTC

j_gene: TRBJ2-1
d_gene: TRBD2
v_gene: TRBV5-1
abundance: many
CDR3aa: CASSPGTSLYNEQFF
CDR3nt: TGCGCCAGCAGCCCAGGGACTAGCCTGTACAATGAGCAGTTCTTC

j_gene: TRBJ2-7
d_gene: -
v_gene: TRBV7-7
abundance: many
CDR3aa: CASSLVVGYEQYF
CDR3nt: TGTGCCAGCAGTTTAGTCGTGGGGTACGAGCAGTACTTC

j_gene: TRBJ1-1
d_gene: TRBD1
v_gene: TRBV5-1
abundance: many
CDR3aa: CASSLGGQDEAFF
CDR3nt: TGCGCCAGCAGCTTGGGAGGACAGGATGAAGCTTTCTTT

j_gene: TRBJ1-1
d_gene: TRBD1
v_gene: TRBV6-1
abundance: few
CDR3aa: CASRPLKDRAAEAFF
CDR3nt: TGTGCCAGCAGACCTTTGAAGGACAGGGCGGCTGAAGCTTTCTTT

j_gene: TRBJ2-2
d_gene: -
v_gene: TRBV27
abundance: -
CDR3aa: CASSFTYGTVGSTGELFF
CDR3nt: TGTGCCAGCAGTTTCACCTACGGGACCGTAGGGAGCACCGGGGAGCTGTTTTTT

j_gene: TRBJ1-6
d_gene: -
v_gene: TRBV20-1
abundance: many
CDR3aa: CSASSGGADGNSPLHF
CDR3nt: TGCAGTGCTTCTTCGGGGGGCGCAGATGGGAATTCACCCCTCCACTTT

j_gene: TRBJ2-5
d_gene: -
v_gene: TRBV14
abundance: -
CDR3aa: CASTSSPGGETQYF
CDR3nt: TGTGCCAGCACCTCATCTCCTGGAGGGGAGACCCAGTACTTC

j_gene: TRBJ2-7
d_gene: TRBD2
v_gene: TRBV7-2
abundance: -
CDR3aa: CASSLLAGGSYEQYF
CDR3nt: TGTGCCAGCAGCTTATTAGCGGGGGGCTCCTACGAGCAGTACTTC

j_gene: TRBJ1-1
d_gene: -
v_gene: TRBV20-1
abundance: -
CDR3aa: CSARESGHKNTEAFF
CDR3nt: TGCAGTGCTAGAGAATCTGGACACAAGAACACTGAAGCTTTCTTT

j_gene: TRBJ2-2
d_gene: TRBD1
v_gene: TRBV5-1
abundance: few
CDR3aa: CASSLEGAGGDTGELFF
CDR3nt: TGCGCCAGCAGCTTGGAAGGGGCAGGGGGTGACACCGGGGAGCTGTTTTTT

j_gene: TRBJ2-7
d_gene: TRBD1
v_gene: TRBV7-2
abundance: many
CDR3aa: CASSYDPGQPYEQYF
CDR3nt: TGTGCCAGCAGCTACGACCCGGGACAGCCTTACGAGCAGTACTTC

j_gene: TRBJ2-2
d_gene: TRBD2
v_gene: TRBV20-1
abundance: many
CDR3aa: CSVTHSGGASGELFF
CDR3nt: TGCAGTGTCACCCATAGCGGGGGGGCCTCCGGGGAGCTGTTTTTT

j_gene: TRBJ2-2
d_gene: TRBD1
v_gene: TRBV30
abundance: -
CDR3aa: CAWSKGQGETGELFF
CDR3nt: TGTGCCTGGAGTAAGGGACAGGGGGAAACCGGGGAGCTGTTTTTT

j_gene: TRBJ2-7
d_gene: TRBD2
v_gene: TRBV6-5
abundance: many
CDR3aa: CASTYRGRAGEQYF
CDR3nt: TGTGCCAGCACCTACCGGGGGAGGGCTGGCGAGCAGTACTTC

j_gene: TRBJ1-1
d_gene: -
v_gene: TRBV7-9
abundance: -
CDR3aa: CASSLVRGGVTEAFF
CDR3nt: TGTGCCAGCAGCTTAGTGCGTGGGGGAGTCACTGAAGCTTTCTTT

j_gene: TRBJ2-7
d_gene: TRBD2
v_gene: TRBV20-1
abundance: -
CDR3aa: CSAHPTSGPYEQYF
CDR3nt: TGCAGTGCTCATCCGACTAGCGGTCCCTACGAGCAGTACTTC

j_gene: TRBJ2-5
d_gene: -
v_gene: TRBV20-1
abundance: many
CDR3aa: CSANPRGFDQETQYF
CDR3nt: TGCAGTGCTAATCCCCGGGGGTTCGACCAAGAGACCCAGTACTTC

j_gene: TRBJ2-7
d_gene: TRBD1
v_gene: TRBV30
abundance: few
CDR3aa: CAWSKGAMVVAVYNEQYF
CDR3nt: TGTGCCTGGAGTAAGGGGGCCATGGTGGTAGCAGTCTACAATGAGCAGTACTTC

j_gene: TRBJ1-5
d_gene: -
v_gene: TRBV28
abundance: few
CDR3aa: CASRPGVNQPQHF
CDR3nt: TGTGCCAGCAGACCAGGGGTCAATCAGCCCCAGCATTTT

j_gene: TRBJ2-3
d_gene: -
v_gene: TRBV29-1
abundance: -
CDR3aa: CSVEVGTGLTDTQYF
CDR3nt: TGCAGCGTTGAAGTGGGCACAGGACTCACAGATACGCAGTATTTT

j_gene: TRBJ2-2
d_gene: -
v_gene: TRBV5-1
abundance: -
CDR3aa: CASSLEGDYTGELFF
CDR3nt: TGCGCCAGCAGCTTGGAAGGGGATTACACCGGGGAGCTGTTTTTT

j_gene: TRBJ2-1
d_gene: -
v_gene: TRBV4-2
abundance: many
CDR3aa: CASSQEYHEQFF
CDR3nt: TGTGCCAGCAGCCAAGAGTACCATGAGCAGTTCTTC